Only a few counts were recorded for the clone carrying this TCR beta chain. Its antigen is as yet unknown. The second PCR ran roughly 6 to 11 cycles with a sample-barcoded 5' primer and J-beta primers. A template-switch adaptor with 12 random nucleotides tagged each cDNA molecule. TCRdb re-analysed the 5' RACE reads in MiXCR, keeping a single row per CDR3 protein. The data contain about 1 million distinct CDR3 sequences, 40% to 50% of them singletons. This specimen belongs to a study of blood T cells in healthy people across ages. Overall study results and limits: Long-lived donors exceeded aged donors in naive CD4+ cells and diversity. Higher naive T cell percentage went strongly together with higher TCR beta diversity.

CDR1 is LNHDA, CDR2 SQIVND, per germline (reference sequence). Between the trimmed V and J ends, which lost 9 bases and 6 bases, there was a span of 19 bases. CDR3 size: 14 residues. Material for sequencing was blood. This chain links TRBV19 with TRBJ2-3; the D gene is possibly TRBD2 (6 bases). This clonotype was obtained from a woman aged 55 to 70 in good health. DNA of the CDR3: TGTGCCAGCAGTCCATTCGGGAGTCAGGATACGCAGTATTTT. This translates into CASSPFGSQDTQYF.